A selection of T cell receptor beta chains follows, all from one sample in a study of beta chain features in type 1 diabetes. The method was immunoSEQ multiplex PCR; TCRdb's version includes in-frame clones alone and lacks a portion of them. The table lists nearly 250,000 clones, about 14% of them singletons. Source material: naive CD4+ T cells from blood. These TCRs come from a woman aged 40 to 55 in good health. Each CDR3 is given with its conserved first and last residue. D genes are given only for firm matches. Rows may omit the clone size; those that give it use once, few, many or a size class.

cdr3_aa: CASSPMAGTDTQYF; cdr3_nt: TGCGCCAGCAGCCCGATGGCCGGCACAGATACGCAGTATTTT; j_call: TRBJ2-3; v_call: TRBV5-1; clone_size: NA; d_call: NA
cdr3_aa: CASSEASRGGSYEQYF; cdr3_nt: TGTGCCAGCAGTGAAGCGTCCCGGGGGGGCTCCTACGAGCAGTACTTC; j_call: TRBJ2-7; v_call: TRBV2; clone_size: NA; d_call: TRBD2
cdr3_aa: CSDDSRGFYGYTF; cdr3_nt: TGCAGCGACGACTCCAGGGGGTTCTATGGCTACACCTTC; j_call: TRBJ1-2; v_call: TRBV29-1; clone_size: few; d_call: TRBD1
cdr3_aa: CASSLLRERSPLHF; cdr3_nt: TGTGCCAGCAGTCTGCTCCGGGAGCGGTCACCCCTCCACTTT; j_call: TRBJ1-6; v_call: TRBV7-9; clone_size: NA; d_call: NA
cdr3_aa: CASSYVSGAYNEQFF; cdr3_nt: TGTGCCAGCAGTTACGTTAGCGGGGCTTACAATGAGCAGTTCTTC; j_call: TRBJ2-1; v_call: TRBV6-6; clone_size: NA; d_call: TRBD2
cdr3_aa: CATTGRGSSYEQYF; cdr3_nt: TGTGCCACCACCGGGCGGGGAAGCTCCTACGAGCAGTACTTC; j_call: TRBJ2-7; v_call: TRBV10-3; clone_size: few; d_call: NA
cdr3_aa: CASSTGHAGYTF; cdr3_nt: TGTGCCAGCAGTACGGGACATGCTGGCTACACCTTC; j_call: TRBJ1-2; v_call: TRBV6-5; clone_size: NA; d_call: NA
cdr3_aa: CASSAWTSGGGNIQYF; cdr3_nt: TGTGCCAGCAGCGCCTGGACTAGCGGGGGGGGGAACATTCAGTACTTC; j_call: TRBJ2-4; v_call: TRBV7-2; clone_size: NA; d_call: TRBD2
cdr3_aa: CASSLEGGLSNEKLFF; cdr3_nt: TGTGCCAGCAGCTTAGAAGGGGGCCTGTCTAATGAAAAACTGTTTTTT; j_call: TRBJ1-4; v_call: TRBV7-8; clone_size: few; d_call: TRBD1
cdr3_aa: CASSVGTGVISYEQYF; cdr3_nt: TGTGCCAGCAGCGTAGGGACAGGGGTAATCTCCTACGAGCAGTACTTC; j_call: TRBJ2-7; v_call: TRBV9; clone_size: NA; d_call: TRBD1
cdr3_aa: CASSLMAVNTEAFF; cdr3_nt: TGCGCCAGCAGCTTGATGGCGGTGAACACTGAAGCTTTCTTT; j_call: TRBJ1-1; v_call: TRBV5-1; clone_size: NA; d_call: NA
cdr3_aa: CASGSRGSNQPQHF; cdr3_nt: TGTGCTAGTGGTAGCAGGGGGAGCAATCAGCCCCAGCATTTT; j_call: TRBJ1-5; v_call: TRBV12-5; clone_size: NA; d_call: TRBD1
cdr3_aa: CASSPLAMNTEAFF; cdr3_nt: TGTGCCAGCAGTCCCTTGGCCATGAACACTGAAGCTTTCTTT; j_call: TRBJ1-1; v_call: TRBV6-6; clone_size: NA; d_call: NA
cdr3_aa: CASSPPVLGNYGYTF; cdr3_nt: TGTGCCAGCTCACCACCGGTTCTGGGCAACTATGGCTACACCTTC; j_call: TRBJ1-2; v_call: TRBV18; clone_size: few; d_call: NA
cdr3_aa: CASSYSGTGLSGANVLTF; cdr3_nt: TGTGCCAGCAGCTATTCCGGGACAGGGCTTTCTGGGGCCAACGTCCTGACTTTC; j_call: TRBJ2-6; v_call: TRBV25-1; clone_size: NA; d_call: TRBD1
cdr3_aa: CASSPGLNTEAFF; cdr3_nt: TGTGCCAGCAGCCCTGGGCTGAACACTGAAGCTTTCTTT; j_call: TRBJ1-1; v_call: TRBV9; clone_size: NA; d_call: NA
cdr3_aa: CASGSRGYETQYF; cdr3_nt: TGTGCTAGTGGTAGTCGGGGGTATGAGACCCAGTACTTC; j_call: TRBJ2-5; v_call: TRBV12-5; clone_size: NA; d_call: NA
cdr3_aa: CATSIPGGSYNEQFF; cdr3_nt: TGTGCCACCAGCATCCCAGGGGGGTCCTACAATGAGCAGTTCTTC; j_call: TRBJ2-1; v_call: TRBV15; clone_size: few; d_call: NA
cdr3_aa: CASSVARDRGSYEQYF; cdr3_nt: TGCGCCAGCAGCGTGGCCCGGGACAGAGGCTCCTACGAGCAGTACTTC; j_call: TRBJ2-7; v_call: TRBV5-1; clone_size: NA; d_call: TRBD1
cdr3_aa: CASSFVDREAKNIQYF; cdr3_nt: TGTGCCAGCAGTTTTGTGGACAGGGAAGCCAAAAACATTCAGTACTTC; j_call: TRBJ2-4; v_call: TRBV27; clone_size: NA; d_call: TRBD1
cdr3_aa: CASSPGGTDTQYF; cdr3_nt: TGTGCCAGCAGCCCCGGTGGCACAGATACGCAGTATTTT; j_call: TRBJ2-3; v_call: TRBV7-7; clone_size: NA; d_call: NA
cdr3_aa: CASSFPPGGTGELFF; cdr3_nt: TGCGCCAGCAGCTTCCCCCCAGGGGGCACCGGGGAGCTGTTTTTT; j_call: TRBJ2-2; v_call: TRBV5-1; clone_size: NA; d_call: TRBD1